Listed below are T cell receptor beta chains from one sample, sequenced in a study of control samples from healthy donors and cancer patients. Profiling relied on immunoSEQ multiplex PCR, and the TCRdb table lists in-frame clones only, not all of them. Altogether approximately 150,000 clones are present, 80% to 95% being singletons, with the ten largest covering approximately 2%. Sequenced sample: blood. These receptors all stem from a woman aged 35 to 49 in good health. Both conserved end residues are part of each CDR3.

V	CDR3
TRBV7-3	CASSLGAAGDIQYF
TRBV19	CASSTPVANQPQHF
TRBV5-5	CASSPDRNYGYTF
TRBV6-5	CASSYLRRGYIAEAFF
TRBV3-1/TRBV3-2	CASSQGGRGGYGYTF
TRBV6-4	CASSRLAGVAGELFF
TRBV6-6	CASSPYGQTEAFF
TRBV5-1	CASSLAEGLESLHF
TRBV12-3/TRBV12-4	CASSLGLGAFF
TRBV18	CASSPPSGENTEAFF
TRBV27	CASTSDRGSSLHF
TRBV5-1	CASSLGSRGGQETQYF
TRBV19	CASSPRDSSYEQYF
TRBV14	CASSPLRTQETQYF
TRBV6-4	CASSDSGTSFNEQFF
TRBV6-2/TRBV6-3	CASSYGPAGSIDTQYF
TRBV6-2/TRBV6-3	CASSYGILVDTQYF
TRBV6-5	CATQNWRADTGELFF
TRBV7-3	CATPGNPGTEAFF
TRBV19	CASRTAGEKLFF
TRBV6-6	CASSRGATEAFF
TRBV3-1/TRBV3-2	CASSPPRGAWTGELFF
TRBV3-1/TRBV3-2	CASSTTGGPDTQYF
TRBV10-2	CASRPARLAGTDTQYF
TRBV18	CASSPDKGTQYF
TRBV3-1/TRBV3-2	CASSPGVAPQETQYF
TRBV11-2	CASSSNWGGGEKLFF
TRBV19	CASSPRSNRQWENTIYF
TRBV18	CASSPGAEAFF
TRBV3-1/TRBV3-2	CASSPLAKNIQYF
TRBV5-4	CASSSPLAGVTGELFF
TRBV6-6	CASSPGRTGDEQYF
TRBV6-5	CASRERGGPYNEQFF
TRBV5-1	CASSLGRGLSYNEQFF
TRBV5-4	CASSSGWVGEQYF
TRBV7-9	CASTKEGGSGYTF
TRBV5-1	CASSLGRATNEKLFF
TRBV7-9	CASSLGLAVSTDTQYF
TRBV5-5	CASSWTGPFGHTF
TRBV2	CASSQGGQYYGYTF
TRBV13	CASSLSNTPTNEKLFF
TRBV19	CASSMDGGTGTEAFF
TRBV27	CASSLREPYPYEQYF
TRBV6-5	CASSIRQGARTEAFF
TRBV4-1	CASSQTRQGSNTEAFF
TRBV5-1	CASSLSWTTTSGGAYEQYF
TRBV7-2	CASSLGMNTEAFF
TRBV20-1	CSASRTGKNTEAFF
TRBV27	CASSPLTRQQNNSPLHF
TRBV7-2	CASSLGTGIGYTF
TRBV6-5	CASSYEGTYGYTF